This entry describes one TCR beta chain. This CDR3 spans 15 amino acids. CDR1 is MDHEN, CDR2 SYDVKM, per germline. Trimming took off 8 bases at V and 0 bases at J, with 17 bases between the two ends. The method was immunoSEQ multiplex PCR; TCRdb's version includes in-frame clones alone and lacks a portion of them. Of 300,000 to 350,000 clones in the sample, nearly 90% were seen once. This specimen comes from a study of blood T cell repertoires in COVID-19. About the study: T cells, B-cell-depleted T cells, or PBMCs supplied cDNA or gDNA.

Input material: PBMCs or T cells enriched from blood (not recorded which). The chain recombines TRBV28 with TRBJ2-7, with D perhaps TRBD1 (5 bases). The receptor's source is a woman aged 18-35 years with acute COVID-19. The CDR3 bases are TGTGCCAGCCGTCCGGCAGGGCCAGCCTCCTACGAGCAGTACTTC. This translates into CASRPAGPASYEQYF.